Only a few counts were recorded for the clone carrying this T cell receptor beta chain. CDR3 length: 16 amino acids. V shed 1 base, J shed 10 bases, and the junction held 11 bases outside the gene matches. Germline CDR1 reads LGHNA; CDR2 reads YSLEER. The data were taken from a study of T cell repertoires in cytomegalovirus infection. Study details: Indications of both CMV infection and matching HLA type were provided by public TCR beta signatures.

TCRdb used MiXCR to reprocess the reads, holding one entry per CDR3 protein. This sample has 310,000 or so distinct CDR3 sequences, with roughly a sixth found just once. V gene TRBV4-3 combines with J gene TRBJ1-4, with TRBD1 matching over 8 bases. Input material: PBMCs. This receptor was taken from a human donor in good health (CMV status not recorded). Some clones in this sample may be carry-over from other donors' samples. CDR3 nucleotide sequence: TGCGCCAGCAGCCAAGGGCCGGGACAGGTAACCGGAAAACTGTTTTTT. Protein sequence: CASSQGPGQVTGKLFF.